The source of this T cell receptor beta chain is a study of T cell repertoires in cytomegalovirus infection. Study background: Based on public TCR beta signatures, there were indications of CMV infection and of a matching HLA type.

There are 15 residues in the CDR3. Losses at the gene ends were 4 bases for V and 2 bases for J; bases not matched to a gene: 4. Notes on the study in general: Public TCR beta family frequency separated CMV-and-HLA carriers, including in an independent cohort.

From the reads, TCRdb called clonotypes with MiXCR, one entry per CDR3 protein. Among about 240,000 distinct CDR3 sequences listed, more than 9% were seen once. In this sample, this clonotype turned up a few times. The antigen remains undetermined. Sequencing used PBMCs. The V and J genes are TRBV12-3 or TRBV12-4 and TRBJ2-2; 7 positions agree with TRBD2. The source of this sequence is a human donor in good health (CMV status not recorded). Some clones in this sample may be carry-over from other donors' samples. The CDR3 DNA reads as TGTGCCAGCAGTTCGGGACTAACCAACACCGGGGAGCTGTTTTTT. This codes for CASSSGLTNTGELFF.